This T cell receptor beta chain was identified in a study of blood T cell repertoires in COVID-19. Study summary: Sites in the United States, Italy and Spain provided acute and convalescent COVID-19 samples. The analysed material was cDNA or gDNA that came from T cells, B-cell-depleted T cells, or PBMCs.

Original processing notes: Amplified reference gene primers provided the basis for estimating nucleated cell counts. TCRdb keeps only in-frame clones here, not all; method: immunoSEQ multiplex PCR. From that table come the V and J calls and clone size; the DNA was used to work out D and trimming. The table records about 230,000 clones, roughly 81% of them present only once. V was cut by 2 bases and J by 1 base, with 13 bases left in between. CDR1 is LGHDT, CDR2 YNNKEL, per germline (reference sequence). The CDR3 spans 16 residues. The source material was peripheral blood. The J gene is TRBJ2-3, the V gene TRBV3-1 (or the pseudogene TRBV3-2); perhaps TRBD2 as D (7 bases). The sequence was obtained from a man aged 40-49 years with acute or convalescent COVID-19. CDR3 nucleotides: TGTGCCAGCAGCCAACTGGGGGGGCTTGGCACAGATACGCAGTATTTT. It encodes CASSQLGGLGTDTQYF.